What follows are 18 T cell receptor beta chains derived from one specimen sequenced in a study of blood T cell repertoires in COVID-19. Clones were sequenced by immunoSEQ multiplex PCR, and TCRdb holds only the in-frame ones, with some missing. The sample lists hundreds of thousands of clones, about 90% occurring once. The sample consisted of peripheral blood. The receptors derive from a woman aged 18 to 35 who had recovered from COVID-19.

Regarding this clone: Other DNA sequences in this specimen translate into the identical CDR3. This chain connects TRBV9 to TRBJ2-5, with TRBD1 identical over 9 bases. V lost 2 bases to trimming and J lost 5 bases; unmatched junction nucleotides: 4. CDR1 SGDLS and CDR2 YYNGEE come from the germline V gene. The CDR3 runs to 14 residues. CDR3 sequence reads: CASSVDRGGETQYF. For the CDR3, the DNA is TGTGCCAGCAGCGTGGACAGGGGTGGGGAGACCCAGTACTTC.

The chain couples TRBV5-1 to TRBJ2-1, with 14 bases fitting TRBD2. This CDR3 has 15 residues. Germline assignment: CDR1 SGHRS and CDR2 YFSETQ. Unmatched junction bases numbered 3, after V lost 5 bases and J lost 5 bases. The CDR3 DNA reads TGCGCCAGCAGGGGGACTAGCGGGAGAAACAATGAGCAGTTCTTC. It encodes CASRGTSGRNNEQFF.

The rearrangement joins TRBV28 to TRBJ2-5; 8 nucleotides line up with TRBD2. J gave up 5 bases and V 2 bases, and 10 bases lay outside the gene matches. This CDR3 spans 16 amino acids. Germline V gene lookup returns CDR1 MDHEN and CDR2 SYDVKM. CDR3 sequence reads: CASSLLASGPRETQYF. The CDR3 DNA is TGTGCCAGCAGTTTACTGGCTAGCGGGCCGCGGGAGACCCAGTACTTC.

The rearrangement uses TRBV11-2 and TRBJ1-2; D unclear. The CDR3 has 12 amino acids. CDR1 is SGHAT and CDR2 is FQNNGV in the germline V gene. V lost 0 bases to trimming and J lost 6 bases, with 5 bases between them. CDR3 nucleotide sequence: TGTGCCAGCAGCTTAGAGAGCCATGGCTACACCTTC. Its translation is CASSLESHGYTF.

This clone was seen a few times. The V gene is TRBV5-1, the J gene TRBJ2-1; 7 bases agree with TRBD2. Germline CDR1 SGHRS, CDR2 YFSETQ. V lost 2 bases and J lost 6; bases outside the gene matches: 11. The CDR3 spans 16 residues. The CDR3 bases are TGCGCCAGCAGCTTCGGGATGGCGGGAGTGGGCAATGAGCAGTTCTTC. Amino acid sequence: CASSFGMAGVGNEQFF.

The CDR3: CAWSVRDGRPGQTLDTQYF. CDR3 DNA: TGTGCCTGGAGTGTCAGGGACGGAAGACCGGGACAAACGTTGGATACGCAGTATTTT. This chain uses TRBV30 with TRBJ2-3, with a tentative D call TRBD1 (6 bases). Between the trimmed V and J ends, which lost 0 bases and 6 bases, there was a span of 28 bases. The CDR3 consists of 19 residues. CDR1 and CDR2 from the germline V gene are GTSNPN and SVGIG (reference sequence).

The table lists this clone with a few counts. This chain uses TRBV19 with TRBJ1-1, with 9 positions matching TRBD1. V shed 4 bases, J shed 1 base, and the junction held 4 bases outside the gene matches. The germline CDR1 and CDR2 sequences are LNHDA and SQIVND (reference sequence). CDR3 length equals 15 residues. The CDR3 DNA is TGTGCCAGTAGTAAACCGGGACAGGGGAACACTGAAGCTTTCTTT. Its protein product is CASSKPGQGNTEAFF.

This rearrangement joins TRBV3-1 (or the pseudogene TRBV3-2) to TRBJ1-1; tentatively, D is TRBD1 (5 bases). The CDR3 length is 16 residues. Germline loops: CDR1 LGHDT, CDR2 YNNKEL (reference sequence). V lost 4 bases and J 1 base, leaving 16 bases between the germline ends. The CDR3 protein is CASSLRGGKGNTEAFF. For the CDR3, the DNA is TGTGCCAGCAGCCTAAGGGGAGGAAAAGGGAACACTGAAGCTTTCTTT.

The rearrangement links TRBV6-5 to TRBJ2-1, with TRBD2 matching 10 bases. Germline V lookup: CDR1 MNHEY, CDR2 SVGAGI. This CDR3 is 15 amino acids long. Losses at the gene ends were 5 bases for V and 6 bases for J; bases not matched to a gene: 7. CDR3 in DNA: TGTGCCAGCAGTCGTGCTAGCGGGAGCCCCAATGAGCAGTTCTTC. Its translation is CASSRASGSPNEQFF.

There are a few counts of this clone. The genes are TRBV6-1 and TRBJ1-1; no definite D call. V was cut by 0 bases and J by 3 bases, with 11 bases left in between. Germline V lookup: CDR1 MNHNS, CDR2 SASEGT. This CDR3 has 15 residues. In DNA form, the CDR3 reads TGTGCCAGCAGTGAAGCGCCGGGAGGAGACACTGAAGCTTTCTTT. Translated, it gives CASSEAPGGDTEAFF.

The rearrangement links TRBV5-1 to TRBJ2-7; 10 bases match TRBD1. The CDR3 consists of 14 residues. The V gene end was trimmed by 4 bases and the J gene end by 0 bases; junction bases not matched to a gene: 1. Germline V gene data show CDR1 as SGHRS and CDR2 as YFSETQ. This CDR3 is CASSRTGGSYEQYV. The CDR3 region has the DNA TGCGCCAGCAGCAGGACAGGGGGCTCCTACGAGCAGTACGTC.

This clone came up a few times. The chain is built from TRBV18 and TRBJ1-6; 7 bases agree with TRBD1. V was pared by 0 bases and J by 6 bases, with 2 bases of the junction left unmatched. The CDR3 covers 15 residues. CDR1 and CDR2 (germline): KGHSH, LQKENI. The CDR3 region is CASSPPKGANSPLHF. CDR3 DNA sequence: TGTGCCAGCTCACCACCGAAGGGGGCTAATTCACCCCTCCACTTT. The full variable domain, rest sourced from reference TRBV18 and TRBJ1-6, is NAGVMQNPRHLVRRRGQEARLRCSPMKGHSHVYWYRQLPEEGLKFMVYLQKENIIDESGMPKERFSAEFPKEGPSILRIQQVVRGDSAAYFCASSPPKGANSPLHFGNGTRLTVT.

The chain recombines TRBV30 with TRBJ1-1, with TRBD1 matching over 7 bases. V lost 3 bases to trimming and J lost 3 bases; unmatched junction nucleotides: 7. The CDR3 spans 14 residues. CDR1 GTSNPN and CDR2 SVGIG come from the germline V gene (reference sequence). The CDR3, as DNA: TGTGCCTGGAGCCAGAGAGGGGGCGACACTGAAGCTTTCTTT. Protein sequence: CAWSQRGGDTEAFF.

The chain joins TRBV5-8 to TRBJ1-5, with D possibly being TRBD1 (6 bases). The V gene lost 4 bases and the J gene lost 8 bases, with 16 bases spanning the gap. From germline, CDR1 is SGHTS and CDR2 YDEGEE. There are 14 residues in the CDR3. For the CDR3, the DNA is TGTGCCAGCAGCCTACTCAGGGGCGGTAAGCCCCAGCATTTT. Its translation is CASSLLRGGKPQHF.

V usage is TRBV19 and J usage is TRBJ2-1; D possibly corresponds to TRBD1 (6 bases). Germline CDR1 and CDR2: LNHDA and SQIVND (reference sequence). The CDR3 sequence is 15 residues long. Deletions cut 3 bases from V and 7 bases from J, with 16 bases between. DNA for the CDR3: TGTGCCAGTAGTATCGATGGCCAGGGGTGGAATGAGCAGTTCTTC. Protein product: CASSIDGQGWNEQFF.

V usage is TRBV6-4 and J usage is TRBJ2-3; D not certain. The CDR3 is made up of 11 amino acids. V lost 0 bases and J lost 7, with 2 bases in between. The V gene's germline CDR1 is MRHNA and CDR2 SNTAGT. CDR3 DNA: TGTGCCAGCAGTGACTCCTATACGCAGTATTTT. Its translation is CASSDSYTQYF.

V is TRBV24-1 and J is TRBJ2-2; 7 bases match TRBD1. With 6 bases clipped from V and 4 bases from J, the junction kept 7 bases outside the gene matches. The germline gives CDR1 KGHDR, CDR2 SFDVKD. There are 15 residues in the CDR3. The CDR3 here is CATSSGQAGTGELFF. The CDR3 nucleotides read TGTGCCACCAGTAGCGGACAGGCGGGCACCGGGGAGCTGTTTTTT.

The chain carries TRBV4-1 and TRBJ2-2, with TRBD2 matching 8 bases. The CDR3 spans 15 residues. CDR1 MGHRA and CDR2 YSYEKL come from the germline V gene. Trimming took 4 bases from V and 4 from J; bases not matched to a gene: 5. The CDR3 reads CASSPTSGSTGELFF. DNA of the CDR3: TGCGCCAGCAGCCCCACTAGCGGCAGCACCGGGGAGCTGTTTTTT.